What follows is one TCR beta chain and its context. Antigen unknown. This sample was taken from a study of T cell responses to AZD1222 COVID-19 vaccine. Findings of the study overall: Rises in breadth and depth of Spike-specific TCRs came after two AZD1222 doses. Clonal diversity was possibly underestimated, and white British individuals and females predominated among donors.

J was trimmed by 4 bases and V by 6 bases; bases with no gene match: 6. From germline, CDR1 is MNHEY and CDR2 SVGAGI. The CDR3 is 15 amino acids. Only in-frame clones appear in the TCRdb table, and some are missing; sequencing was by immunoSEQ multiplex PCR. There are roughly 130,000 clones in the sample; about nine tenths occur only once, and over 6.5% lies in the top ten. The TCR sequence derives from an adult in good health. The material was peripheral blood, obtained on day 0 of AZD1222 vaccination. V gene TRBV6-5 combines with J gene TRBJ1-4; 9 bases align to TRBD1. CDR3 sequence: CASRRGQGSNEKLFF. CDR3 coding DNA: TGTGCCAGCAGAAGAGGACAGGGGAGTAATGAAAAACTGTTTTTT.